The T cell receptor beta chain described here comes from a study of T cell repertoires in cytomegalovirus infection. One entry per CDR3 protein results from TCRdb running MiXCR on the reads. The sample lists 350,000 to 500,000 distinct CDR3 sequences, approximately 31% seen once, with roughly an eighth in the top ten. The source material was PBMCs. This TCR was recovered from a human donor in good health (CMV status not recorded). Some clones in this sample may be carry-over from other donors' samples.

The CDR3 reads CASKSPGASNSPLHF. The DNA of the CDR3 is TGTGCCAGCAAATCCCCAGGAGCTAGTAATTCACCCCTCCACTTT. This chain uses TRBV28 with TRBJ1-6; no clear D gene. Germline CDR1 and CDR2: MDHEN and SYDVKM. The CDR3 spans 15 residues. Trimming stripped 7 bases from V and 6 bases from J, with 16 bases between.